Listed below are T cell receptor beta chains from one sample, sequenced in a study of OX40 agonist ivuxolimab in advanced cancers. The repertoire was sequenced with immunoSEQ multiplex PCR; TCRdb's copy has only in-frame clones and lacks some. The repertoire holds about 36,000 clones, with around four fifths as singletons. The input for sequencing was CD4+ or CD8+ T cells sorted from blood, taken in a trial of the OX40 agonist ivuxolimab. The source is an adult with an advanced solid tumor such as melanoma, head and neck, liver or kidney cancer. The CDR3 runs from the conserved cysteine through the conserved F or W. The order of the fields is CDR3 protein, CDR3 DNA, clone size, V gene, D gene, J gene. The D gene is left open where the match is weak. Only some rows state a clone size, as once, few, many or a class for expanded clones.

CDR3: CASSTQTDSYEQYF
DNA: TGCGCCAGCAGCACCCAGACAGACTCCTACGAGCAGTACTTC
size: NA
V: TRBV5-1
D: NA
J: TRBJ2-7

CDR3: CASSQDWSSGETQYF
DNA: TGTGCCAGCAGCCAAGATTGGTCTAGTGGGGAGACCCAGTACTTC
size: NA
V: TRBV14
D: NA
J: TRBJ2-5

CDR3: CASSYFHSRDTQYF
DNA: TGTGCCAGCAGTTACTTCCATAGCAGAGATACGCAGTATTTT
size: NA
V: TRBV6-6
D: NA
J: TRBJ2-3

CDR3: CASSDGLFTDTQYF
DNA: TGTGCCAGCTCCGACGGACTCTTTACAGATACGCAGTATTTT
size: once
V: TRBV2
D: NA
J: TRBJ2-3

CDR3: CASSQSGQGLSDYEQYF
DNA: TGCGCCAGCAGCCAATCAGGACAGGGGCTTTCGGATTACGAGCAGTACTTC
size: NA
V: TRBV4-1
D: TRBD1
J: TRBJ2-7

CDR3: CASSRPSGGAPDTQYF
DNA: TGCGCCAGCAGTCGTCCTAGCGGGGGGGCCCCAGATACGCAGTATTTT
size: NA
V: TRBV23-1
D: TRBD2
J: TRBJ2-3

CDR3: CASSSHSYTGELFF
DNA: TGTGCCAGTAGTTCCCATTCTTACACCGGGGAGCTGTTTTTT
size: NA
V: TRBV19
D: NA
J: TRBJ2-2

CDR3: CASSAGRATEAFF
DNA: TGTGCCAGCAGTGCAGGCAGGGCGACTGAAGCTTTCTTT
size: once
V: TRBV6-1
D: NA
J: TRBJ1-1

CDR3: CSATSSGLGETQYF
DNA: TGCAGCGCGACCTCTAGCGGCTTAGGAGAGACCCAGTACTTC
size: NA
V: TRBV29-1
D: TRBD2
J: TRBJ2-5

CDR3: CATSSLGGARSSYEQYF
DNA: TGTGCCACCAGCAGCCTTGGAGGAGCCAGAAGCTCCTACGAGCAGTACTTC
size: few
V: TRBV15
D: NA
J: TRBJ2-7